Described below is a single T cell receptor beta chain sequence and its context. Its target is unknown. The CDR3 totals 11 residues. Trimming shortened V by 6 bases and J by 3 bases, and 8 bases separated the two germline ends. CDR1 is DFQATT, CDR2 SNEGSKA, per germline (reference sequence). With 60 Vbeta and 13 Jbeta primers, the PCR was carried out. The data were produced by immunoSEQ multiplex PCR, yet TCRdb's version contains in-frame clones alone and is incomplete. The listing contains 150,000 to 200,000 clones. The sample comes from a study of cytomegalovirus exposure and HLA in healthy donors. Study results and limitations: TCR beta chain V- and J-gene trimming was linked, in a later analysis, to a missense variant in DCLRE1C.

This receptor was identified in a boy aged 5-17 years in good health and CMV-seronegative. The sample consisted of PBMCs. The chain uses TRBV20-1 and TRBJ2-5; perhaps TRBD1 as D (6 bases). The CDR3 nucleotides read TGCAGTGCAAACAGGGAAGAGACCCAGTACTTC. Translating it yields CSANREETQYF.